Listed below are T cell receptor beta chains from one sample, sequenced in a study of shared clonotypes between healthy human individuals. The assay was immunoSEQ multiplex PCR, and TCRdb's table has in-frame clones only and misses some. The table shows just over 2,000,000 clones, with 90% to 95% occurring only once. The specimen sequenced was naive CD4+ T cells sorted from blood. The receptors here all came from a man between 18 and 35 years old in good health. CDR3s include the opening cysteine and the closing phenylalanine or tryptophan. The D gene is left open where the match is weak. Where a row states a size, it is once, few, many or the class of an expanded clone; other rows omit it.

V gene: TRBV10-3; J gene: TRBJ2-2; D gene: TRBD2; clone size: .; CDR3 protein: CATGTSGGKNTGELFF; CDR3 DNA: TGTGCCACCGGGACTAGCGGGGGCAAGAACACCGGGGAGCTGTTTTTT
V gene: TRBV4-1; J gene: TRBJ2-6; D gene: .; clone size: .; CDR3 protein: CASSARQEGGANVLTF; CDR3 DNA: TGCGCCAGCAGCGCTCGACAGGAAGGGGGGGCCAACGTCCTGACTTTC
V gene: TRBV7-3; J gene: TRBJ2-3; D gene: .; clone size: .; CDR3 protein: CASSPLRASDTQYF; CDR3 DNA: TGTGCCAGCAGCCCTCTGAGAGCCTCAGATACGCAGTATTTT
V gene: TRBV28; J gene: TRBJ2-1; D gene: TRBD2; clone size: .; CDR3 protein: CASSLPGLAGGHRNEQFF; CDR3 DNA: TGTGCCAGCAGTTTGCCGGGACTAGCGGGGGGGCATCGTAATGAGCAGTTCTTC
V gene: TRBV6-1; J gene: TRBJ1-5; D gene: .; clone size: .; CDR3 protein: CASSGRRDSNQPQHF; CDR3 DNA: TGTGCCAGCAGTGGGCGGAGGGATAGCAATCAGCCCCAGCATTTT
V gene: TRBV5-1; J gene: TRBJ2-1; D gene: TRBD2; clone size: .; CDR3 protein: CASSSLASGGAGEQFF; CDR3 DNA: TGCGCCAGCAGCTCCCTGGCTAGCGGGGGGGCTGGTGAGCAGTTCTTC
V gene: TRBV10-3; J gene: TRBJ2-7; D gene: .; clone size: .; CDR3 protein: CAISEWRESYEQYF; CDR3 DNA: TGTGCCATCAGTGAGTGGAGGGAATCCTACGAGCAGTACTTC
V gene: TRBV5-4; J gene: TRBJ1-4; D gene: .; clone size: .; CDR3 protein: CASSAAGLREKLFF; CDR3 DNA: TGTGCCAGCAGCGCGGCCGGGCTGCGTGAAAAACTGTTTTTT
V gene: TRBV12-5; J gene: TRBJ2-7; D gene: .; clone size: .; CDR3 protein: CASGLETGPSEQYF; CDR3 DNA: TGTGCTAGTGGTTTGGAAACAGGGCCCTCCGAGCAGTACTTC
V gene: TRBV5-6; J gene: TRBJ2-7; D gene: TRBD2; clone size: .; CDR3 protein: CASSFLLAGGLELGEQYF; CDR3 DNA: TGTGCCAGCAGCTTCTTACTAGCGGGAGGGCTGGAGCTAGGGGAGCAGTACTTC
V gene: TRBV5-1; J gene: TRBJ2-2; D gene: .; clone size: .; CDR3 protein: CASSLAGQGNTGELFF; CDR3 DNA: TGCGCCAGCAGCTTGGCAGGGCAAGGGAACACCGGGGAGCTGTTTTTT
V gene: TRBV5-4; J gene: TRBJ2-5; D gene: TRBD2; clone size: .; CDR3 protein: CASSLSASGGQETQYF; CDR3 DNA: TGTGCCAGCAGCTTGTCGGCTAGCGGAGGCCAAGAGACCCAGTACTTC
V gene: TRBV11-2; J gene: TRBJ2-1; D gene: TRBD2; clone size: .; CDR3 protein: CASRPVRTSNEQFF; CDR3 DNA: TGTGCCAGCAGACCCGTGAGGACTAGCAATGAGCAGTTCTTC
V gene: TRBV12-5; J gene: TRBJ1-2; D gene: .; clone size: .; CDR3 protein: CASGRGGVYGYTF; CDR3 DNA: TGTGCTAGTGGCCGAGGGGGTGTCTATGGCTACACCTTC
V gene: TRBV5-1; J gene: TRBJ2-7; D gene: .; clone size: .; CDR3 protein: CASSLARDSGPYEQYF; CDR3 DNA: TGCGCCAGCAGCTTGGCGCGGGACTCCGGGCCCTACGAGCAGTACTTC
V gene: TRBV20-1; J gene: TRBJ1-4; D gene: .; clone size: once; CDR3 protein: CSTPGNGKLFF; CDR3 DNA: TGCAGTACCCCGGGGAACGGGAAACTGTTTTTT
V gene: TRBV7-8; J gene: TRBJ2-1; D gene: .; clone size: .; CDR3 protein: CASSLASLVRYNEQFF; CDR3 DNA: TGTGCCAGCAGCTTAGCTAGCCTGGTTCGGTACAATGAGCAGTTCTTC
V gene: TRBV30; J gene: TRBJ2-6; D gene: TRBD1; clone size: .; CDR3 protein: CAWSRQGGSGANVLTF; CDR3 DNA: TGTGCCTGGAGTCGACAGGGGGGCTCTGGGGCCAACGTCCTGACTTTC
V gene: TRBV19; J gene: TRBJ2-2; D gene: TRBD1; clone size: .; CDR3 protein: CASSIQGVNTGELFF; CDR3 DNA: TGTGCCAGTAGTATACAGGGGGTGAACACCGGGGAGCTGTTTTTT
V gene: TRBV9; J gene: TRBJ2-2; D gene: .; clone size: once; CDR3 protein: CASSVEGRRNTGELFF; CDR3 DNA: TGTGCCAGCAGCGTAGAAGGTCGGAGAAACACCGGGGAGCTGTTTTTT
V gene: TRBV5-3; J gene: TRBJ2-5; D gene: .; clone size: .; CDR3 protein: CARSLVGGGRETQYF; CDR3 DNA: TGTGCCAGAAGCTTGGTTGGGGGAGGCCGAGAGACCCAGTACTTC
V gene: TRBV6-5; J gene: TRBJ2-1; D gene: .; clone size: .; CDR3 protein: CASSYSLGEQFF; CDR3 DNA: TGTGCCAGCAGTTATTCCCTTGGTGAGCAGTTCTTC
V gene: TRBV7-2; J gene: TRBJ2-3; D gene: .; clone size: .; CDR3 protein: CASSLGLVGVDTQYF; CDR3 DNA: TGTGCCAGCAGCTTAGGGCTAGTAGGTGTGGATACGCAGTATTTT
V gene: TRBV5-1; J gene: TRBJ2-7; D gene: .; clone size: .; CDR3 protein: CASSLVRGGYEQYF; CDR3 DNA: TGCGCCAGCAGCTTGGTTCGTGGCGGCTACGAGCAGTACTTC
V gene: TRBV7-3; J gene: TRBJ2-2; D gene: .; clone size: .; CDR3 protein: CASSLEGVGELFF; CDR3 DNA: TGTGCCAGCAGCTTAGAAGGGGTCGGGGAGCTGTTTTTT
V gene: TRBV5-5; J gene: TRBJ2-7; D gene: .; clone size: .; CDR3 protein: CASSLQIYEQYF; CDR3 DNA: TGTGCCAGCAGTCTGCAGATCTACGAGCAGTACTTC
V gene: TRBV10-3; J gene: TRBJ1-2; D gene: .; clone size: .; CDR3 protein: CAISSGTPYGYTF; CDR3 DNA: TGTGCCATCAGTTCCGGGACACCGTATGGCTACACCTTC
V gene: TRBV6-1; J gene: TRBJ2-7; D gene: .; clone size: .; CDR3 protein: CASSERARGHEQYF; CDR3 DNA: TGTGCCAGCAGTGAAAGGGCCCGAGGCCACGAGCAGTACTTC
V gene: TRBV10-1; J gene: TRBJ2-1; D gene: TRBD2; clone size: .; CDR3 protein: CASSDPSGGDNEQFF; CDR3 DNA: TGCGCCAGCAGTGACCCTAGCGGGGGAGACAATGAGCAGTTCTTC
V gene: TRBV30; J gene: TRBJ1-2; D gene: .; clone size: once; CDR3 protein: CAWSTIYGYTF; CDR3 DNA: TGTGCCTGGAGTACCATCTATGGCTACACCTTC
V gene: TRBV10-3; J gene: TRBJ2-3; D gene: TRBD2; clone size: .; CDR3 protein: CAISESSGGAPSTDTQYF; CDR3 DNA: TGTGCCATCAGTGAGTCTAGCGGGGGGGCCCCGAGCACAGATACGCAGTATTTT
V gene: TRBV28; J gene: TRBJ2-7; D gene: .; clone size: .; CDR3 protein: CASSLSILATYEQYF; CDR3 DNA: TGTGCCAGCAGTTTAAGTATACTAGCCACATACGAGCAGTACTTC
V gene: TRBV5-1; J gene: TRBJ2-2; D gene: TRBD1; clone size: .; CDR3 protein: CASSIPSGQGTGELFF; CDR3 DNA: TGCGCCAGCAGCATTCCCTCGGGACAGGGTACCGGGGAGCTGTTTTTT
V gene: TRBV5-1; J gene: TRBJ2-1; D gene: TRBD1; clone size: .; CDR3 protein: CASRDRDNEQFF; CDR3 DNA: TGCGCCAGCAGGGACAGGGACAATGAGCAGTTCTTC
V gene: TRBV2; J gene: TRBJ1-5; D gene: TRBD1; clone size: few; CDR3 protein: CASRGTAAGEPQHF; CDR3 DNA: TGTGCCAGCAGAGGGACAGCGGCAGGGGAGCCCCAGCATTTT
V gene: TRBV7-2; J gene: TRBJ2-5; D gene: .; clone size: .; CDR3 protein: CASSLPPGETQYF; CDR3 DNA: TGTGCCAGCAGCTTACCTCCAGGGGAGACCCAGTACTTC
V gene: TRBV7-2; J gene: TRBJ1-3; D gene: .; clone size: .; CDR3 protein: CASSLGAQGPGNTIYF; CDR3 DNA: TGTGCCAGCAGCTTAGGGGCCCAGGGGCCCGGAAACACCATATATTTT
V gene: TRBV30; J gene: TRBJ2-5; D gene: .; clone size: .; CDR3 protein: CAWRRGGQETQYF; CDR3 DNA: TGTGCCTGGAGAAGAGGGGGACAAGAGACCCAGTACTTC
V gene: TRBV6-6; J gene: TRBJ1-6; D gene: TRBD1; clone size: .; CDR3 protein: CASRPGTGGHNSPLHF; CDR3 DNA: TGTGCCAGCAGACCCGGGACAGGGGGCCACAATTCACCCCTCCACTTT
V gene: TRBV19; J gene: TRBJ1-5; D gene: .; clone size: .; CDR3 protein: CASDNRAGTYQPQHF; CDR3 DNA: TGTGCCAGTGATAACCGGGCGGGAACTTATCAGCCCCAGCATTTT
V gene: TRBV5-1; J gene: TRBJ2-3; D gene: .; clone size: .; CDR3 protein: CASAYRAASTDTQYF; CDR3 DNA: TGCGCCAGCGCATACAGAGCGGCGAGCACAGATACGCAGTATTTT
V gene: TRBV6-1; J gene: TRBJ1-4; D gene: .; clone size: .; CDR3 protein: CASRVRDGNEKLFF; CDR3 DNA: TGTGCCAGCAGGGTCCGGGACGGCAATGAAAAACTGTTTTTT
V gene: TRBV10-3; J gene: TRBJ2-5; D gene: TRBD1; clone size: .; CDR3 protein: CAIKAGGRETQYF; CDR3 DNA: TGTGCCATCAAAGCAGGGGGCAGGGAGACCCAGTACTTC
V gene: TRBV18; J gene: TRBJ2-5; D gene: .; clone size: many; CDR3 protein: CASSPLPGEETQYF; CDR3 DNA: TGTGCCAGCTCACCATTACCGGGGGAAGAGACCCAGTACTTC
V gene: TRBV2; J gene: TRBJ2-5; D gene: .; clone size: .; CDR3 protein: CASRRGDQETQYF; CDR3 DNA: TGTGCCAGCAGGCGGGGCGACCAAGAGACCCAGTACTTC
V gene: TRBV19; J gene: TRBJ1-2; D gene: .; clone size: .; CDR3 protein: CASSGGAPPYGYTF; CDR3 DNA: TGTGCCAGTAGTGGGGGGGCGCCGCCCTATGGCTACACCTTC
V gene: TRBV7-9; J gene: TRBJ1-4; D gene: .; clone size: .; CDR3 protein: CASSLQVQEQGGTKLFF; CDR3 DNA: TGTGCCAGCAGCTTACAAGTTCAAGAACAGGGTGGTACAAAACTGTTTTTT
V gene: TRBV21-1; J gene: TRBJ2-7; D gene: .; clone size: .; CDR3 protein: CASSRPREIRYEQYF; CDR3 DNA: TGTGCCAGCAGCAGGCCCCGGGAGATCAGATACGAGCAGTACTTC
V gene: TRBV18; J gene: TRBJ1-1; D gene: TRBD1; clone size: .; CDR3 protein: CASSEGTVTEAFF; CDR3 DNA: TGTGCCAGCTCAGAGGGGACAGTCACTGAAGCTTTCTTT
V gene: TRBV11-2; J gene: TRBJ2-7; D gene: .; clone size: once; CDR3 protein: CASSLVTRDSYEQYF; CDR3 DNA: TGTGCCAGCAGCTTAGTCACCAGGGACTCCTACGAGCAGTACTTC
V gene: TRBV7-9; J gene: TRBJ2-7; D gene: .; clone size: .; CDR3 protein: CASSNENYEQYF; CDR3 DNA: TGTGCCAGCAGCAATGAGAACTACGAGCAGTACTTC
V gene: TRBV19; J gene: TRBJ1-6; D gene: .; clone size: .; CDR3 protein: CASSIRVYNSPLHF; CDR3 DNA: TGTGCCAGTAGCATAAGGGTGTATAATTCACCCCTCCACTTT
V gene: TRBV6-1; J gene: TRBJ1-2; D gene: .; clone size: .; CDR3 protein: CASSDTVYYGYTF; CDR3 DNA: TGTGCCAGCAGCGATACAGTTTACTATGGCTACACCTTC
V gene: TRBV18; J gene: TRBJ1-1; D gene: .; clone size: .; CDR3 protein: CASSPDTGLMTEAFF; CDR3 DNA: TGTGCCAGCTCACCAGATACAGGGTTGATGACTGAAGCTTTCTTT
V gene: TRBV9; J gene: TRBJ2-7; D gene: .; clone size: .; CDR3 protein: CASSASSGSYEQYF; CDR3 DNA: TGTGCCAGCAGCGCCAGCAGCGGGTCCTACGAGCAGTACTTC
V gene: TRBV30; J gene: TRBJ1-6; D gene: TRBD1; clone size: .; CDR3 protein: CAWSSGTGLFNSPLHF; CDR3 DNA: TGTGCCTGGAGTTCCGGGACAGGGCTATTTAATTCACCCCTCCACTTT